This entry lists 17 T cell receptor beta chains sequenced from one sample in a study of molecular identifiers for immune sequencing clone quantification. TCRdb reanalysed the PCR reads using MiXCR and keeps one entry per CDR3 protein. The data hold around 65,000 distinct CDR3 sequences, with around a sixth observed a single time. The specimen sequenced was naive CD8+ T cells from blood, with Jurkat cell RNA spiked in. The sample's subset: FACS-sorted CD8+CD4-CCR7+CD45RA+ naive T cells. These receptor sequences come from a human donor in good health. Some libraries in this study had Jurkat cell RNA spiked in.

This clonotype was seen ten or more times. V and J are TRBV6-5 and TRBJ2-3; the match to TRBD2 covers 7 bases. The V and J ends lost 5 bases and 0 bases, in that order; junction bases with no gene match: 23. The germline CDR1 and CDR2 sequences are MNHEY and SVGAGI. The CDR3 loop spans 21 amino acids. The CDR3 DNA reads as TGTGCCAGCAGTCAATCAAATCGGGACTACACCCTGAGAACTAGCACAGATACGCAGTATTTT. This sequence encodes CASSQSNRDYTLRTSTDTQYF.

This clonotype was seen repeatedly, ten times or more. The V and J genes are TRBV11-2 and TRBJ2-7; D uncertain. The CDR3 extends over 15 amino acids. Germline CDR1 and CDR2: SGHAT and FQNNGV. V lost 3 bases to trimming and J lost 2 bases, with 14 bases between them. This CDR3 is CASSLTGLGTYEQYF. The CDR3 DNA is TGTGCCAGCAGCTTGACTGGTCTGGGGACCTACGAGCAGTACTTC. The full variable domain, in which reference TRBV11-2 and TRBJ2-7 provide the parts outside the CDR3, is EAGVAQSPRYKIIEKRQSVAFWCNPISGHATLYWYQQILGQGPKLLIQFQNNGVVDDSQLPKDRFSAERLKGVDSTLKIQPAKLEDSAVYLCASSLTGLGTYEQYFGPGTRLTVT.

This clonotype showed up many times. The CDR3 sequence is CASSQDSVSYEQYF. Here the CDR3 DNA reads TGCGCCAGCAGCCAAGATTCAGTATCCTACGAGCAGTACTTC. This sequence joins TRBV4-1 and TRBJ2-7; D ambiguous. V was trimmed by 0 bases and J by 1 base, leaving 7 bases between them. This CDR3 has 14 amino acids. Germline assignment: CDR1 MGHRA and CDR2 YSYEKL.

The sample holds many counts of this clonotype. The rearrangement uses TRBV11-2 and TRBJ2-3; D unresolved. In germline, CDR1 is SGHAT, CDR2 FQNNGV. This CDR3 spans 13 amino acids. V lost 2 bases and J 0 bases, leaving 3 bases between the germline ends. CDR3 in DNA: TGTGCCAGCAGCTTAAAAAGCACAGATACGCAGTATTTT. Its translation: CASSLKSTDTQYF.

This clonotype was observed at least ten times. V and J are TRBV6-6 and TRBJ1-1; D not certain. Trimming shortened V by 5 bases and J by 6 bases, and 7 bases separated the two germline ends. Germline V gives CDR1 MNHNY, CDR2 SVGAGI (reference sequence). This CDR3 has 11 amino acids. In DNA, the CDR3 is TGTGCCAGCAGTGGAGATCCTGAAGCTTTCTTT. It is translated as CASSGDPEAFF.

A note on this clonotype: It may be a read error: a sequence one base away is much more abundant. The CDR3 loop is CSVDETGAGKLFF. CDR3 in DNA: TGCAGCGTTGATGAAACAGGGGCCGGGAAGCTGTTTTTT. V usage is TRBV29-1 and J usage is TRBJ2-2; 7 nucleotides line up with TRBD1. Per the germline V gene, CDR1 is SQVTM and CDR2 is ANQGSEA. The CDR3 is made up of 13 amino acids.

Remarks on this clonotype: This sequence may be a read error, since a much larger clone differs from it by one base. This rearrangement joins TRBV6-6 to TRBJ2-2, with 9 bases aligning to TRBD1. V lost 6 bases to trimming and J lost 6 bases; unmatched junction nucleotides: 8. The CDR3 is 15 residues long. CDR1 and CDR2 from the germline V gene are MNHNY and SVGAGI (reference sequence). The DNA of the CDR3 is TGTGCCAGCAGGGAGGACAGGGGTTACGCCGGGGAGCTGTTTTTT. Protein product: CASREDRGYAGELFF.

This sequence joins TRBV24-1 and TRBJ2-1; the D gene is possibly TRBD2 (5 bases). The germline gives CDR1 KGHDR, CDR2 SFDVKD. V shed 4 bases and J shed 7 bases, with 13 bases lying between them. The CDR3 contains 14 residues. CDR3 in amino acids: CATSENRGGNEQFF. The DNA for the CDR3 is TGTGCCACCAGTGAGAATCGGGGTGGGAATGAGCAGTTCTTC.

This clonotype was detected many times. As DNA, the CDR3 is TGTGCCATCAGCGGACTAGCGGGAGGGAATGAGCAGTTCTTC. Translation gives CAISGLAGGNEQFF. The V call is TRBV10-3, the J call TRBJ2-1, with TRBD2 matching over 15 bases. The V segment lost 6 bases and the J segment 7 bases; nucleotides outside the gene matches: 1. The germline CDR1 and CDR2 sequences are ENHRY and SYGVKD. The CDR3 has 14 residues.

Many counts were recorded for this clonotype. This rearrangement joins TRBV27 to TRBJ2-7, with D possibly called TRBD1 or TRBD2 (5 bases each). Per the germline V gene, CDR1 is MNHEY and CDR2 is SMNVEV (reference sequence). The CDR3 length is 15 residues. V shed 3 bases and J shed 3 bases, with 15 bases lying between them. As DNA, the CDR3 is TGTGCCAGCAGTTTTTTCCCAGGGACGGTCTACGAGCAGTACTTC. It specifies CASSFFPGTVYEQYF.

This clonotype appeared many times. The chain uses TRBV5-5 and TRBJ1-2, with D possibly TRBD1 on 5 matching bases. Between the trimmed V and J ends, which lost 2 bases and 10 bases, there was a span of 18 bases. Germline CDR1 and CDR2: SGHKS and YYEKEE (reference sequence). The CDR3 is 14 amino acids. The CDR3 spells CASSLFFVTETYTF. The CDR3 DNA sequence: TGTGCCAGCAGCTTATTTTTTGTGACAGAGACCTACACCTTC.

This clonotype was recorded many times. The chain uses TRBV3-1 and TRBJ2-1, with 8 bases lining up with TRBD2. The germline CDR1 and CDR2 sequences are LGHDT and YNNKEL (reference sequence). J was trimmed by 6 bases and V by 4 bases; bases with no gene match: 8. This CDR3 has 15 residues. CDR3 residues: CASSLPAGASNEQFF. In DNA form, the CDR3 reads TGTGCCAGCAGCCTCCCAGCGGGAGCGTCCAATGAGCAGTTCTTC.

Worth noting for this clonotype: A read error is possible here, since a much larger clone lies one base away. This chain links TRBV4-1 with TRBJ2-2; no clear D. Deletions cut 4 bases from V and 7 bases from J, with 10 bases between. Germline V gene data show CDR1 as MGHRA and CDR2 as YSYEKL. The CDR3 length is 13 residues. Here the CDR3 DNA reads TGCGCCAGCAGCCTTTTAGGGCTCGGGGAGCTGTTTTTT. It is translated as CASSLLGLGELFF.

CDR3 region: CATSDSMGYTF. The CDR3 DNA reads as TGTGCCACCAGTGATTCGATGGGCTACACCTTC. The rearrangement uses TRBV24-1 and TRBJ1-2; D gene unclear. CDR3 length equals 11 residues. V shed 2 bases and J shed 8 bases, with 5 bases lying between them. From germline, CDR1 is KGHDR and CDR2 SFDVKD.

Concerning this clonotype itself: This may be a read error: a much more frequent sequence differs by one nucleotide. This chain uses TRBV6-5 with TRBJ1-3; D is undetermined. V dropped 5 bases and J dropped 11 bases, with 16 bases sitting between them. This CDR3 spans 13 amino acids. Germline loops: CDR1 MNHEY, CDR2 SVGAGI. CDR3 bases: TGTGCCAGCAGTCAACTTCCTAGCGGGCCCATATATTTT. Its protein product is CASSQLPSGPIYF.

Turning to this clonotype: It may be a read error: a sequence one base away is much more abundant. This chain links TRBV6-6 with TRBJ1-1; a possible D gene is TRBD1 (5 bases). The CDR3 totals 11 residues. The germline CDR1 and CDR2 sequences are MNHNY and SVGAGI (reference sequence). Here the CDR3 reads CTALGATEAFF. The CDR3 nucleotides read TGTACCGCCCTTGGGGCTACCGAAGCTTTCTTT.

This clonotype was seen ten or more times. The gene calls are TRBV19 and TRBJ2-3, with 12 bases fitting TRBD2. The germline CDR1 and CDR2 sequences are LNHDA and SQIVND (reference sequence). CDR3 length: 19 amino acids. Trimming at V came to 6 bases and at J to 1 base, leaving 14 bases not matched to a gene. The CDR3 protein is CASSTTGTSGFLRTDTQYF. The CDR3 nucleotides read TGTGCCAGTAGCACAACCGGGACTAGCGGGTTCCTCCGCACAGATACGCAGTATTTT.